The rows below give T cell receptor beta chains drawn from one sample of a study of Graves' ophthalmopathy and Graves' hyperthyroidism. Each CDR3 protein gets one entry after TCRdb re-called the multiplex PCR reads with MiXCR. The profile covers approximately 700,000 distinct CDR3 sequences, with roughly 40% appearing a single time and 44% taken by the ten largest. Sequencing was carried out using peripheral blood. The receptors originated from an adult man with Graves' ophthalmopathy. CDR3s include the opening cysteine and the closing phenylalanine or tryptophan. The order of the fields is clone size, D gene, J gene, V gene, CDR3 protein, CDR3 DNA. The D gene is left open where the match is weak. Only some rows state a clone size, as once, few, many or a class for expanded clones.

NA,NA,TRBJ1-2,TRBV15,CATSSEGSGYGYTF,TGTGCCACCAGCAGTGAGGGGTCCGGCTATGGCTACACCTTC
few,NA,TRBJ1-5,TRBV24-1,CATSDPIVTETQHF,TGTGCCACCAGTGACCCAATAGTCACAGAGACCCAGCATTTT
NA,NA,TRBJ2-2,TRBV2,CALRGNTGELFF,TGTGCCTTGAGGGGAAACACCGGGGAGCTGTTTTTT
many,TRBD1,TRBJ1-5,TRBV2,CASKDRANQPQHF,TGTGCCAGCAAAGACAGGGCCAATCAGCCCCAGCATTTT
few,NA,TRBJ2-7,TRBV9,CASSPRAGSGYEQYF,TGTGCCAGCAGCCCCCGTGCAGGGTCGGGATACGAGCAGTACTTC
NA,NA,TRBJ2-7,TRBV20-1,CSARSFGEQYF,TGCAGTGCTAGGTCCTTTGGGGAGCAGTACTTC
many,NA,TRBJ1-3,TRBV7-9,CASSLSDTIYF,TGTGCCAGCAGCCTCAGTGACACCATATATTTT
NA,NA,TRBJ2-3,TRBV25-1,CASSDPGSPTDTQYF,TGTGCCAGCAGTGACCCCGGGTCCCCCACAGATACGCAGTATTTT
NA,NA,TRBJ2-7,TRBV7-9,CASSSSSGTSSREQYF,TGTGCCAGCAGTTCCTCCTCGGGGACCAGCTCGCGAGAGCAGTACTTC
NA,TRBD1,TRBJ1-2,TRBV19,CASILSPGQGYGYTF,TGTGCCAGCATCCTCTCTCCGGGACAGGGTTATGGCTACACCTTC
few,TRBD1,TRBJ1-1,TRBV7-9,CASSLLTGVTEAFF,TGTGCCAGCAGTTTACTCACAGGGGTCACTGAAGCTTTCTTT
NA,NA,TRBJ2-7,TRBV5-1,CASSLGQKTYEQYF,TGCGCCAGCAGCTTGGGACAGAAGACATACGAGCAGTACTTC
NA,TRBD1,TRBJ2-7,TRBV6-1,CASGTERYEQYF,TGTGCCAGCGGGACAGAGAGATACGAGCAGTACTTC
NA,NA,TRBJ2-3,TRBV2,CASRLGDTQYF,TGTGCCAGCAGGCTGGGAGATACGCAGTATTTT
few,NA,TRBJ2-7,TRBV7-3,CASSLGRPPYEQYF,TGTGCCAGCAGCTTAGGGAGACCCCCCTACGAGCAGTACTTC
NA,NA,TRBJ2-5,TRBV25-1,CASSLSGMNQETQYF,TGTGCCAGCAGTTTATCCGGGATGAACCAAGAGACCCAGTACTTC
NA,NA,TRBJ1-1,TRBV2,CASSPYTGGPFF,TGTGCCAGCAGTCCTTACACCGGGGGACCTTTCTTT